This passage covers 11 T cell receptor beta chains from one sample sequenced in a study of blood T cell repertoires in COVID-19. Generated by immunoSEQ multiplex PCR, the TCRdb table keeps only in-frame clones and is missing some. The data show some 230,000 clones, roughly 84% seen once. Sequencing input: peripheral blood. These receptors were obtained from a woman aged 50 to 65 with acute or convalescent COVID-19.

This clone was picked up a small number of times. V usage is TRBV18 and J usage is TRBJ1-3; tentatively, D is TRBD1 (5 bases). The CDR3 has 16 residues. The V end lost 6 bases, the J end lost 1 base, and 16 bases lay between the germline ends. Per germline, CDR1 KGHSH and CDR2 LQKENI. CDR3 nucleotides: TGTGCCAGCTCCCGCGGCGACGGGGGATCTGGAAACACCATATATTTT. The encoded protein is CASSRGDGGSGNTIYF. The variable domain in full, with the rest retrieved from reference TRBV18 and TRBJ1-3, is NAGVMQNPRHLVRRRGQEARLRCSPMKGHSHVYWYRQLPEEGLKFMVYLQKENIIDESGMPKERFSAEFPKEGPSILRIQQVVRGDSAAYFCASSRGDGGSGNTIYFGEGSWLTVV.

V and J are TRBV5-4 and TRBJ2-7, with 12 bases identical to TRBD2. With V trimmed by 4 bases and J by 7 bases, 9 bases remained unmatched. CDR1 is SGHNT, CDR2 YYREEE, per germline (reference sequence). CDR3 length: 15 amino acids. CDR3 sequence (DNA): TGTGCCAGCAGCCGGGTGGCTAGCGGGGGGGCTGAGCAGTACTTC. Translated: CASSRVASGGAEQYF.

This chain joins TRBV2 and TRBJ1-1; D remains unclear. Between the trimmed V and J ends, which lost 7 bases and 5 bases, there was a span of 14 bases. CDR1 and CDR2 from the germline V gene are SNHLY and FYNNEI. The CDR3 runs to 13 residues. The CDR3 bases are TGTGCCAGCAATGGGGAGTTTATGACTGAAGCTTTCTTT. Translation gives CASNGEFMTEAFF.

The chain uses TRBV7-2 and TRBJ1-2; D is possibly TRBD1 (6 bases). This CDR3 has 13 residues. CDR1 and CDR2 (germline): SGHTA, FQGNSA. With 5 bases removed from V and 7 bases from J, the gap between germline ends came to 14 bases. The CDR3 is CASSPVRGAGYTF. CDR3 bases: TGTGCCAGCAGCCCCGTTCGGGGGGCTGGCTACACCTTC. The full variable domain, with the rest looked up from reference TRBV7-2 and TRBJ1-2, is GAGVSQSPSNKVTEKGKDVELRCDPISGHTALYWYRQSLGQGLEFLIYFQGNSAPDKSGLPSDRFSAERTGGSVSTLTIQRTQQEDSAVYLCASSPVRGAGYTFGSGTRLTVV.

The gene calls are TRBV28 and TRBJ1-6; 7 nucleotides agree with TRBD1. Trimming took 10 bases from V and 7 from J; bases not matched to a gene: 7. The CDR3 is 13 amino acids. CDR1 is MDHEN, CDR2 SYDVKM, per germline. DNA of the CDR3: TGTGCCAACCGACAGGGCCTAAATTCACCCCTCCACTTT. Protein product: CANRQGLNSPLHF.

The chain recombines TRBV7-2 with TRBJ2-5; perhaps TRBD1 as D (6 bases). V lost 1 base to trimming and J lost 5 bases, with 11 bases between them. Germline V gives CDR1 SGHTA, CDR2 FQGNSA. The CDR3 loop spans 14 amino acids. Here the CDR3 DNA reads TGTGCCAGCAGCTTAGGAGGGGGATCGGAGACCCAGTACTTC. This gives the protein CASSLGGGSETQYF.

The V call is TRBV3-1 (or the pseudogene TRBV3-2), the J call TRBJ2-7; D uncertain. Trimming took 0 bases from V and 3 from J, leaving 9 bases between them. The germline V gene has CDR1 LGHDT and CDR2 YNNKEL (reference sequence). This CDR3 has 14 residues. The CDR3 reads CASSQDASIYEQYF. The DNA of the CDR3 is TGTGCCAGCAGCCAAGACGCGAGTATCTACGAGCAGTACTTC.

V gene TRBV5-1 combines with J gene TRBJ2-7, with 12 bases fitting TRBD2. CDR3 size: 15 residues. Trimming cost V 1 base and J 2 bases; bases outside gene matches: 1. Germline V lookup: CDR1 SGHRS, CDR2 YFSETQ. The CDR3 region has the DNA TGCGCCAGCAGCTTGACTAGCGGGGGGACCTACGAGCAGTACTTC. Protein product: CASSLTSGGTYEQYF.

Note on this clone: The same CDR3 can be traced to other DNA sequences in this sample. The chain employs TRBV28 and TRBJ1-5; tentative D call: TRBD1 (5 bases). Germline values: CDR1 MDHEN, CDR2 SYDVKM. The V end lost 4 bases, the J end lost 0 bases, and 7 bases lay between the germline ends. This CDR3 has 14 residues. The CDR3 spells CASSSGGSNQPQHF. The CDR3 DNA reads as TGTGCCAGCAGTTCCGGGGGTAGCAATCAGCCCCAGCATTTT.

This clone was seen a few times. The chain recombines TRBV5-6 with TRBJ1-6, with D hard to call. CDR1 and CDR2 (germline): SGHDT, YYEEEE. The CDR3 is made up of 16 amino acids. Trimming took off 1 base at V and 6 bases at J, with 14 bases between the two ends. The CDR3 coding sequence is TGTGCCAGCAGCTTGAAGGGAGCGGTGATTAATTCACCCCTCCACTTT. Translated, it gives CASSLKGAVINSPLHF. The entire variable domain, with the rest obtained from reference TRBV5-6 and TRBJ1-6, is as follows: DAGVTQSPTHLIKTRGQQVTLRCSPKSGHDTVSWYQQALGQGPQFIFQYYEEEERQRGNFPDRFSGHQFPNYSSELNVNALLLGDSALYLCASSLKGAVINSPLHFGNGTRLTVT.

This chain connects TRBV5-1 to TRBJ2-1, with 9 nucleotides matching TRBD1. The CDR3 is 15 amino acids. With V trimmed by 5 bases and J by 7 bases, 10 bases remained unmatched. CDR1 SGHRS and CDR2 YFSETQ come from the germline V gene. CDR3 sequence: CASSSGTGNSNEQFF. The CDR3 bases are TGCGCCAGCAGTTCCGGGACAGGGAATAGTAATGAGCAGTTCTTC.